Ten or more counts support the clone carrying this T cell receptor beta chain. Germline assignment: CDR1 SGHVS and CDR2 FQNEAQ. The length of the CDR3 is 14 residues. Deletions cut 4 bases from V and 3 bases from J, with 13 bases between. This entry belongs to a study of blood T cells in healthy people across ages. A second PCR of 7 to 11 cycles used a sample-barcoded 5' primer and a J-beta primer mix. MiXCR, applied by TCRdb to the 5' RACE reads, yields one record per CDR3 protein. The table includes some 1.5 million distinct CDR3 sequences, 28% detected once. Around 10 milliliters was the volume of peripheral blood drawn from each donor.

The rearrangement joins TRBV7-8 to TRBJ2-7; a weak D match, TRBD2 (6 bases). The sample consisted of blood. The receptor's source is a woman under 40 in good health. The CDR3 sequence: CASSSRTTDYEQYF. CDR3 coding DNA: TGTGCCAGCAGCTCAAGGACTACCGACTACGAGCAGTACTTC.